The entry that follows covers one T cell receptor (beta chain) sequence. The record originates from a study of cytomegalovirus exposure and HLA in healthy donors. V lost 1 base, J lost 3 bases, and 18 bases lay in between. The germline gives CDR1 ENHRY, CDR2 SYGVKD. The CDR3 is 17 amino acids. Amplification used 60 Vbeta primers and 13 Jbeta primers. The table came from immunoSEQ multiplex PCR; TCRdb's copy has only in-frame clones and leaves some out. This sample has more than 110,000 clones; around 80% occur once, and the top ten carry 2% to 2.5%. The origin of this receptor is a man younger than 40 in good health and CMV-seronegative. Sequencing used PBMCs. This chain connects TRBV10-3 to TRBJ1-2, with D tentatively TRBD1 (6 bases). The CDR3: CAISEWQGTSIHYGYTF. CDR3 coding DNA: TGTGCCATCAGTGAGTGGCAGGGGACCTCTATTCACTATGGCTACACCTTC.